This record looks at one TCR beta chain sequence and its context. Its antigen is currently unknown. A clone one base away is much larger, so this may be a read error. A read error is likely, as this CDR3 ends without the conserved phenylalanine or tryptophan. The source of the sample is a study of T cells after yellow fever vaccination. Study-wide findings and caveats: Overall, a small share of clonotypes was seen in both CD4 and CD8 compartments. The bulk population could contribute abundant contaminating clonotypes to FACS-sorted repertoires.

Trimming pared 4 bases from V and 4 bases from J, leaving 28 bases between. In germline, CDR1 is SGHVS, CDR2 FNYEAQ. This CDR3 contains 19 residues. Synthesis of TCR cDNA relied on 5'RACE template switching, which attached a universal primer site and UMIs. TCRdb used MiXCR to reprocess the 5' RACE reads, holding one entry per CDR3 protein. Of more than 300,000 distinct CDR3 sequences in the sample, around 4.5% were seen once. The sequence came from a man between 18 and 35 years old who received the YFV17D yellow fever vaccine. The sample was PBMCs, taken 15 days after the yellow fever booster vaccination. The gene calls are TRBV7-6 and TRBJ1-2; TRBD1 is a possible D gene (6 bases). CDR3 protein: CASSSQRLLGGRIPYGYTL. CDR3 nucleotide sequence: TGTGCCAGCAGCTCTCAGAGATTACTTGGGGGGCGAATCCCCTATGGCTACACCCTC.